This T cell receptor (beta chain) came from a study of blood T cell repertoires in COVID-19. Across the whole study: Specimens from acute and convalescent COVID-19 originated in the United States, Italy and Spain. The cDNA or gDNA used as material had been derived from T cells, B-cell-depleted T cells, or PBMCs.

Germline CDR1 GTSNPN, CDR2 SVGIG (reference sequence). The CDR3 length is 16 residues. Unmatched junction bases numbered 12, after V lost 2 bases and J lost 2 bases. Method: immunoSEQ multiplex PCR; TCRdb's copy keeps in-frame clones and lacks some. The sample yields about 200,000 clones, 89% seen once. There are a few counts of this clone. V gene TRBV30 combines with J gene TRBJ2-7, with 7 positions matching TRBD1. What was sequenced was peripheral blood. The source of this sequence is a man aged 35-49 years with acute or convalescent COVID-19. Written as DNA, the CDR3 is TGTGCCTGGAGTCTTTCACCGGGACAGAACCCCTACGAGCAGTACTTC. This encodes CAWSLSPGQNPYEQYF. Full variable domain (remainder filled in from reference TRBV30 and TRBJ2-7): SQTIHQWPATLVQPVGSPLSLECTVEGTSNPNLYWYRQAAGRGLQLLFYSVGIGQISSEVPQNLSASRPQDRQFILSSKKLLLSDSGFYLCAWSLSPGQNPYEQYFGPGTRLTVT.